These 30 T cell receptor beta chains came from one sample sequenced in a study of cytomegalovirus exposure and HLA in healthy donors. The PCR contained 60 Vbeta and 13 Jbeta primers. Generated by immunoSEQ multiplex PCR, the TCRdb table keeps only in-frame clones and is missing some. The sample has approximately 150,000 clones; about 71% are singletons. Sequenced material: PBMCs. Receptor source: a woman in her twenties or thirties in good health and CMV-seronegative.

The chain couples TRBV15 to TRBJ2-5; D is possibly TRBD2 (6 bases). Trimming pared 0 bases from V and 3 bases from J, leaving 14 bases between. The CDR3 has 16 amino acids. Germline CDR1 is LNHNV and CDR2 is YYDKDF (reference sequence). The CDR3 reads CATSREWGDAEETQYF. CDR3 sequence (DNA): TGTGCCACCAGCAGAGAGTGGGGGGATGCAGAAGAGACCCAGTACTTC.

V gene TRBV29-1 combines with J gene TRBJ1-1, with D unresolved. The CDR3 is 13 amino acids. Germline V gene sequence: CDR1 SQVTM, CDR2 ANQGSEA. Trimming removed 2 bases at V and 0 bases at J, with 7 bases between. DNA for the CDR3: TGCAGCGTTGAAAAACAGATGAACACTGAAGCTTTCTTT. Translating gives CSVEKQMNTEAFF.

V usage is TRBV11-2 and J usage is TRBJ2-5; the D gene is possibly TRBD1 (6 bases). The CDR3 has 17 residues. CDR1 is SGHAT and CDR2 is FQNNGV in the germline V gene. The ends were cut back, 1 base at V and 0 bases at J, with 15 bases in the middle. CDR3 protein: CASSLVVGTLYQETQYF. The CDR3, as DNA: TGTGCCAGCAGCTTAGTCGTCGGGACACTGTACCAAGAGACCCAGTACTTC.

V usage is TRBV13 and J usage is TRBJ2-7, with 8 nucleotides matching TRBD2. The CDR3 has 12 residues. Germline CDR1 is PRHDT and CDR2 is FYEKMQ (reference sequence). V shed 5 bases and J 8 bases; nucleotides not matched to a gene: 5. CDR3 nucleotide sequence: TGTGCCAGCAGCGAAGGACTAGCCAAGCAGTACTTC. Encoded protein: CASSEGLAKQYF.

The V gene is TRBV5-1, the J gene TRBJ1-5; the D gene is possibly TRBD1 (6 bases). Germline V gene sequence: CDR1 SGHRS, CDR2 YFSETQ. The CDR3 totals 15 residues. The V gene lost 1 base and the J gene lost 5 bases, with 13 bases spanning the gap. CDR3: CASSLRAGVDQPQHF. For the CDR3, the DNA is TGCGCCAGCAGCTTGAGGGCAGGGGTTGATCAGCCCCAGCATTTT.

The chain carries TRBV5-4 and TRBJ2-2, with 9 bases fitting TRBD1. Germline CDR1 and CDR2: SGHNT and YYREEE (reference sequence). The V and J ends lost 4 bases and 5 bases, in that order; junction bases with no gene match: 9. The CDR3 covers 16 residues. The chain's CDR3 is CASSIPGQGPTGELFF. CDR3 DNA: TGTGCCAGCAGCATCCCGGGACAGGGTCCGACCGGGGAGCTGTTTTTT.

V usage is TRBV4-1 and J usage is TRBJ2-7, with D tentatively TRBD2 (5 bases). V was trimmed by 1 base and J by 2 bases, leaving 9 bases between them. Germline CDR1 MGHRA, CDR2 YSYEKL. The CDR3 runs to 14 residues. CDR3 loop: CASSQAGFPYEQYF. CDR3 sequence (DNA): TGCGCCAGCAGCCAAGCGGGGTTTCCCTACGAGCAGTACTTC.

The chain employs TRBV4-3 and TRBJ1-5; no clear D. Trimming removed 1 base from V and 3 bases from J, with 10 bases in between. Per germline, CDR1 LGHNA and CDR2 YSLEER. CDR3 length equals 15 residues. The chain's CDR3 is CASSQVLQHNQPQHF. The DNA of the CDR3 is TGCGCCAGCAGCCAAGTATTACAGCACAATCAGCCCCAGCATTTT.

A remark on this clone: Other DNA sequences in this sample translate to the same CDR3. The chain employs TRBV29-1 and TRBJ1-5; D is unclear. Deletions cut 4 bases from V and 4 bases from J, with 11 bases between. The CDR3 is 13 residues long. The germline CDR1 and CDR2 sequences are SQVTM and ANQGSEA. The CDR3 protein is CSVVTGSNQPQHF. CDR3 bases: TGCAGCGTTGTGACGGGATCAAATCAGCCCCAGCATTTT.

This rearrangement joins TRBV4-3 to TRBJ2-7; D is ambiguous. This CDR3 region has 13 residues. Between the trimmed V and J ends, which lost 1 base and 7 bases, there was a span of 11 bases. Germline V CDR1 and CDR2: LGHNA, YSLEER. The chain's CDR3 is CASSQGALREQYF. The CDR3 nucleotides are TGCGCCAGCAGCCAAGGGGCCCTTCGGGAGCAGTACTTC.

V is TRBV7-2 and J is TRBJ1-2; D gene unclear. The germline V and J ends were trimmed by 6 bases and 8 bases, with 16 bases remaining between them. The CDR3 is 13 amino acids. From germline, CDR1 is SGHTA and CDR2 FQGNSA. The CDR3: CASSSGSPGGYTF. The CDR3 nucleotides read TGTGCCAGCAGTTCCGGCTCGCCCGGGGGCTACACCTTC.

This clone was recorded a few times. This chain links TRBV4-3 with TRBJ2-1; a possible D gene is TRBD2 (6 bases). Trimming took 2 bases from V and 8 from J, leaving 22 bases between them. The CDR3 is made up of 17 amino acids. CDR1 is LGHNA and CDR2 is YSLEER in the germline V gene. CDR3 nucleotides: TGCGCCAGCAGCCAAAACCCCTACCTGGACGGAGGGGATGAGCAGTTCTTC. Translating gives CASSQNPYLDGGDEQFF.

The chain couples TRBV5-5 to TRBJ1-1; D ambiguous. Trimming cost V 0 bases and J 8 bases, with 11 bases left between them. The CDR3 length is 13 residues. Looked up from germline, CDR1 is SGHKS and CDR2 is YYEKEE (reference sequence). The CDR3 DNA sequence: TGTGCCAGCAGCTTGGACAGCTCCTGGGAAGCTTTCTTT. It is translated as CASSLDSSWEAFF.

The rearrangement links TRBV30 to TRBJ2-2; tentative D call: TRBD1 (6 bases). There are 14 residues in the CDR3. The germline V gene has CDR1 GTSNPN and CDR2 SVGIG (reference sequence). Trimming removed 2 bases at V and 4 bases at J, with 11 bases between. The CDR3, as DNA: TGTGCCTGGAGTATACAGGGCGTCACCGGGGAGCTGTTTTTT. Encoded protein: CAWSIQGVTGELFF.

The chain employs TRBV7-9 and TRBJ1-1; D is unclear. Looked up from germline, CDR1 is SEHNR and CDR2 is FQNEAQ (reference sequence). This CDR3 spans 12 amino acids. The germline V and J ends were trimmed by 5 bases and 4 bases, with 8 bases remaining between them. The CDR3, as DNA: TGTGCCAGCAGCCAAACGAGCACTGAAGCTTTCTTT. It yields the protein CASSQTSTEAFF.

The rearrangement uses TRBV6-4 and TRBJ1-2; D is unresolved. Trimming took off 3 bases at V and 0 bases at J, with 5 bases between the two ends. Germline V CDR1 and CDR2: MRHNA, SNTAGT. The CDR3 runs to 13 residues. The DNA for the CDR3 is TGTGCCAGCAGTGATGAGGCTAACTATGGCTACACCTTC. It specifies CASSDEANYGYTF.

The CDR3 DNA follows: TGCAGCGTATCCGGGAGGGAAGAGACCCAGTACTTC. This codes for CSVSGREETQYF. The chain is built from TRBV29-1 and TRBJ2-5; TRBD2 matches at 8 bases. The CDR3 is 12 residues long. In germline, CDR1 is SQVTM, CDR2 ANQGSEA. V shed 6 bases and J 3 bases; nucleotides not matched to a gene: 3.

This rearrangement joins TRBV7-9 to TRBJ1-1, with D possibly matching TRBD1 (5 bases). Trimming took off 2 bases at V and 3 bases at J, with 10 bases between the two ends. Germline V gene lookup returns CDR1 SEHNR and CDR2 FQNEAQ (reference sequence). This CDR3 is 14 amino acids long. DNA for the CDR3: TGTGCCAGCAGCTTATTGGGGGGAGACACTGAAGCTTTCTTT. Translating it yields CASSLLGGDTEAFF. The variable domain in full, with the rest retrieved from reference TRBV7-9 and TRBJ1-1, is DTGVSQNPRHKITKRGQNVTFRCDPISEHNRLYWYRQTLGQGPEFLTYFQNEAQLEKSRLLSDRFSAERPKGSFSTLEIQRTEQGDSAMYLCASSLLGGDTEAFFGQGTRLTVV.

The gene calls are TRBV9 and TRBJ1-1; TRBD1 aligns across 7 bases. The CDR3 totals 14 residues. The V gene's germline CDR1 is SGDLS and CDR2 YYNGEE. V dropped 3 bases and J dropped 5; count of bases not matched to a gene: 7. CDR3: CASSGGTARTEAFF. CDR3 nucleotide sequence: TGTGCCAGCAGCGGAGGGACAGCTAGAACTGAAGCTTTCTTT.

The rearrangement joins TRBV2 to TRBJ2-3, with a possible D match to TRBD2 (6 bases). V lost 7 bases and J lost 0, with 17 bases in between. The CDR3 consists of 16 residues. CDR1 is SNHLY and CDR2 is FYNNEI in the germline V gene. DNA of the CDR3: TGTGCCAGCACCGAGAGGGACTTGCCTAGCACAGATACGCAGTATTTT. Residues: CASTERDLPSTDTQYF.

V gene TRBV7-2 combines with J gene TRBJ2-4; D unresolved. The germline V gene encodes CDR1 SGHTA and CDR2 FQGNSA. V was pared by 5 bases and J by 0 bases, with 14 bases between. The CDR3 has 16 residues. CDR3: CASSHRLNLAKNIQYF. CDR3 nucleotides: TGTGCCAGCAGCCATCGACTGAACCTAGCCAAAAACATTCAGTACTTC.

This clone has just a few counts. The sample carries other DNA sequences with the same CDR3. The chain couples TRBV7-9 to TRBJ1-2; TRBD1 agrees at 8 bases. The germline CDR1 and CDR2 sequences are SEHNR and FQNEAQ (reference sequence). The CDR3 consists of 17 residues. J was trimmed by 7 bases and V by 5 bases; bases with no gene match: 18. The CDR3 sequence: CASSPLLGQELNTGYTF. CDR3 nucleotide sequence: TGTGCCAGCAGCCCACTTTTGGGACAGGAATTGAATACTGGCTACACCTTC.

V usage is TRBV9 and J usage is TRBJ2-7; TRBD1 aligns across 7 bases. CDR1 is SGDLS and CDR2 is YYNGEE in the germline V gene. J gave up 2 bases and V 3 bases, and 5 bases lay outside the gene matches. This CDR3 contains 14 residues. The CDR3 protein is CASSGRDSTYEQYF. In nucleotides, the CDR3 is TGTGCCAGCAGCGGCCGGGACAGTACCTACGAGCAGTACTTC. Combining the CDR3 with reference TRBV9 and TRBJ2-7 gives the whole variable domain DSGVTQTPKHLITATGQRVTLRCSPRSGDLSVYWYQQSLDQGLQFLIQYYNGEERAKGNILERFSAQQFPDLHSELNLSSLELGDSALYFCASSGRDSTYEQYFGPGTRLTVT.

In DNA form, the CDR3 reads TGTGCCAGCAGCCGGGCGGGGGGGCCTTCAGATACGCAGTATTTT. This gives the protein CASSRAGGPSDTQYF. The genes are TRBV7-2 and TRBJ2-3; 9 nucleotides agree with TRBD2. V trimming: 5 bases; J trimming: 4 bases; junction bases outside the gene matches: 7. The germline CDR1 and CDR2 sequences are SGHTA and FQGNSA. The CDR3 spans 15 residues.

The chain employs TRBV28 and TRBJ1-2; tentative D call: TRBD1 (6 bases). Trimming removed 2 bases at V and 2 bases at J, with 12 bases between. The germline V gene has CDR1 MDHEN and CDR2 SYDVKM. The CDR3 covers 15 residues. The CDR3 DNA follows: TGTGCCAGCAGTTTAATAGGACAGCCAAACTATGGCTACACCTTC. Translated, it gives CASSLIGQPNYGYTF.

This chain joins TRBV28 and TRBJ1-5, with 10 bases aligning to TRBD1. Germline values: CDR1 MDHEN, CDR2 SYDVKM. With 0 bases clipped from V and 3 bases from J, the junction kept 8 bases outside the gene matches. The CDR3 is 18 residues long. CDR3 amino acids: CASSLWTGQGIINQPQHF. CDR3 DNA: TGTGCCAGCAGTTTATGGACGGGACAGGGGATTATCAATCAGCCCCAGCATTTT. The full variable domain, in which reference TRBV28 and TRBJ1-5 provide the parts outside the CDR3, is DVKVTQSSRYLVKRTGEKVFLECVQDMDHENMFWYRQDPGLGLRLIYFSYDVKMKEKGDIPEGYSVSREKKERFSLILESASTNQTSMYLCASSLWTGQGIINQPQHFGDGTRLSIL.

V and J are TRBV28 and TRBJ1-5, with D unclear. This CDR3 spans 14 amino acids. V was clipped by 6 bases and J by 0 bases, with 9 bases between them. Per germline, CDR1 MDHEN and CDR2 SYDVKM. The CDR3 sequence is CASRNHYSNQPQHF. CDR3 coding DNA: TGTGCCAGCAGGAATCACTATAGCAATCAGCCCCAGCATTTT.

This clone was counted between two and nine times. The chain carries TRBV5-4 and TRBJ1-2; 12 bases align to TRBD1. The germline CDR1 and CDR2 sequences are SGHNT and YYREEE (reference sequence). V shed 3 bases and J 4 bases; nucleotides not matched to a gene: 4. The CDR3 length is 15 residues. In DNA, the CDR3 is TGTGCCAGCAGCTCGGGACAGGGGGCGGTCTATGGCTACACCTTC. It codes for CASSSGQGAVYGYTF. The full variable domain, with the rest looked up from reference TRBV5-4 and TRBJ1-2, is ETGVTQSPTHLIKTRGQQVTLRCSSQSGHNTVSWYQQALGQGPQFIFQYYREEENGRGNFPPRFSGLQFPNYSSELNVNALELDDSALYLCASSSGQGAVYGYTFGSGTRLTVV.

The chain is built from TRBV13 and TRBJ1-6; a possible D gene is TRBD1 (6 bases). Germline V CDR1 and CDR2: PRHDT, FYEKMQ (reference sequence). The CDR3 extends over 14 amino acids. V gave up 2 bases and J gave up 8 bases, with 10 bases separating them. The CDR3 here is CASSLKDRYSPLHF. The CDR3 DNA follows: TGTGCCAGCAGCTTAAAGGACAGATATTCACCCCTCCACTTT.

The genes are TRBV6-5 and TRBJ1-5; the D gene is possibly TRBD1 (5 bases). The CDR3 totals 14 residues. Germline assignment: CDR1 MNHEY and CDR2 SVGAGI. Trimming took off 5 bases at V and 2 bases at J, with 10 bases between the two ends. The CDR3 DNA sequence: TGTGCCAGCAGTGTGGGGGGACGCAATCAGCCCCAGCATTTT. It codes for CASSVGGRNQPQHF.